This T cell receptor beta chain was captured in a study of cytomegalovirus exposure and HLA in healthy donors. Researchers ran the PCR with 60 Vbeta and 13 Jbeta primers. Clones were read by immunoSEQ multiplex PCR, and TCRdb kept only the in-frame ones, dropping some. The table shows around 170,000 clones, with about 72% occurring only once. Germline V lookup: CDR1 MNHEY, CDR2 SVGAGI. Trimming pared 4 bases from V and 3 bases from J, leaving 13 bases between. This CDR3 contains 15 residues. The rearrangement joins TRBV6-5 to TRBJ2-1; tentatively, D is TRBD1 (6 bases). Source material: PBMCs. This clonotype was sampled from a male donor in good health and CMV-seronegative. In DNA form, the CDR3 reads TGTGCCAGCAGTTCCTCGACAGGAAACTACAATGAGCAGTTCTTC. Its protein is CASSSSTGNYNEQFF.